The next 3 T cell receptor beta chains were all read from a single sample in a study of radiotherapy plus CTLA-4 blockade in lung cancer. The assay was immunoSEQ multiplex PCR, and TCRdb's table has in-frame clones only and misses some. The sample holds 35,000 to 55,000 clones, about 67% seen once. Sequencing used peripheral blood, obtained from a patient treated with radiotherapy plus ipilimumab. The origin of the receptors is a human donor with non-small cell lung cancer who had a partial response to radiotherapy plus ipilimumab.

The chain employs TRBV5-1 and TRBJ1-1; D is ambiguous. Trimming shortened V by 4 bases and J by 5 bases, and 15 bases separated the two germline ends. Germline assignment: CDR1 SGHRS and CDR2 YFSETQ. The CDR3 is 14 amino acids. The CDR3 sequence is CASSPTAVRTEAFF. In DNA form, the CDR3 reads TGCGCCAGCAGCCCCACGGCCGTGAGGACTGAAGCTTTCTTT.

This clone has just a few counts. This rearrangement joins TRBV7-8 to TRBJ1-2; D might be TRBD1 (6 bases). Germline V CDR1 and CDR2: SGHVS, FQNEAQ. The CDR3 totals 13 residues. Trimming cost V 5 bases and J 4 bases, with 11 bases left between them. The CDR3 DNA follows: TGTGCCAGCAGCACAGGGCTGGGCTATGGCTACACCTTC. Its translation: CASSTGLGYGYTF. Full variable domain (outside the CDR3, taken from reference TRBV7-8 and TRBJ1-2): GAGVSQSPRYKVAKRGQDVALRCDPISGHVSLFWYQQALGQGPEFLTYFQNEAQLDKSGLPSDRFFAERPEGSVSTLKIQRTQQEDSAVYLCASSTGLGYGYTFGSGTRLTVV.

The sample holds a few counts of this clone. The genes are TRBV6-5 and TRBJ1-5, with a tentative D call TRBD1 (5 bases). Germline V gives CDR1 MNHEY, CDR2 SVGAGI. V was clipped by 2 bases and J by 6 bases, with 14 bases between them. This CDR3 comprises 15 residues. The CDR3 protein is CASSYPPGKGQPQHF. CDR3 coding DNA: TGTGCCAGCAGTTACCCACCAGGGAAAGGTCAGCCCCAGCATTTT.